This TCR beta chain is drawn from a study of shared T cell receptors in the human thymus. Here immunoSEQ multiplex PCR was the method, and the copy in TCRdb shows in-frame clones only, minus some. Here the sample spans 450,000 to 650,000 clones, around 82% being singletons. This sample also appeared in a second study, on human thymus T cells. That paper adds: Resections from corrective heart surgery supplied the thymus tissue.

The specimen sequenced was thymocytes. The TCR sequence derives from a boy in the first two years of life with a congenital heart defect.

This CDR3 is CASSEGLAENPKGHYEQYF. The CDR3 DNA follows: TGTGCCAGCAGTGAGGGTCTAGCGGAAAACCCAAAGGGGCACTACGAGCAGTACTTC. The chain couples TRBV2 to TRBJ2-7, with 7 bases aligning to TRBD2. V shed 3 bases and J 3 bases; nucleotides not matched to a gene: 20. From germline, CDR1 is SNHLY and CDR2 FYNNEI. The CDR3 runs 19 residues.